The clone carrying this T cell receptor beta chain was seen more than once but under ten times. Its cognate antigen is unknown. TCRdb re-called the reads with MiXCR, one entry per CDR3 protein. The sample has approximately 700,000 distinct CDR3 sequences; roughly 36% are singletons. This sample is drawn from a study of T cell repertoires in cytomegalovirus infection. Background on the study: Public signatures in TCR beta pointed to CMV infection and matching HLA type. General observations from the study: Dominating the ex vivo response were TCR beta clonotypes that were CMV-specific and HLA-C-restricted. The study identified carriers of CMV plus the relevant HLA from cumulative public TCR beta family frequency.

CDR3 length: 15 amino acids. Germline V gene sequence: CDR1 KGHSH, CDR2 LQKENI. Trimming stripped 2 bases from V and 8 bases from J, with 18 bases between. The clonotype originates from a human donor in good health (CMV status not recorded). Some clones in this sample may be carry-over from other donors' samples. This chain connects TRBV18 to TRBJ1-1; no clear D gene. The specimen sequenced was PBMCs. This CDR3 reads CASSPGLGEAQEAFF. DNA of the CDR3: TGTGCCAGCTCACCAGGGCTTGGGGAGGCCCAGGAAGCTTTCTTT.